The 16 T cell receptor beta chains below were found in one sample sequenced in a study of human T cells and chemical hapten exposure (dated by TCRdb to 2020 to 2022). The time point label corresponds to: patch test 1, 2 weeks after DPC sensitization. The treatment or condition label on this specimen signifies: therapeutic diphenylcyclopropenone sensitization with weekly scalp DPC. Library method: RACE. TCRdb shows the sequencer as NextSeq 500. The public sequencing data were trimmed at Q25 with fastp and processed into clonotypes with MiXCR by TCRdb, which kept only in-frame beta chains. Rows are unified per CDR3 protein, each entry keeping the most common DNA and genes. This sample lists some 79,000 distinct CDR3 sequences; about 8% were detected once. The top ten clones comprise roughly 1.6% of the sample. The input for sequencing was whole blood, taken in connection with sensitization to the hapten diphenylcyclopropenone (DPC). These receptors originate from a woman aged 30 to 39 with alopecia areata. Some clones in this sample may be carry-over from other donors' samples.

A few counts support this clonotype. The DNA for the CDR3 is TGTGCCAGCAGCTTAACTTGGCAGGCGGATGTTGGCTACACCTTC. Its protein is CASSLTWQADVGYTF. The V call is TRBV13, the J call TRBJ1-2, with D unclear. The germline CDR1 and CDR2 sequences are PRHDT and FYEKMQ (reference sequence). The CDR3 is made up of 15 amino acids. V lost 2 bases and J 7 bases, leaving 17 bases between the germline ends.

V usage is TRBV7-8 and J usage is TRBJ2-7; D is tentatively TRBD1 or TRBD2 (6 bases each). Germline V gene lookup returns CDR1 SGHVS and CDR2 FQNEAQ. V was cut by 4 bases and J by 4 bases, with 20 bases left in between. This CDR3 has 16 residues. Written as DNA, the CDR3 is TGTGCCAGCAGCTGGACACCGAGGGGGGCACCGTACGAGCAGTACTTC. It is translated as CASSWTPRGAPYEQYF.

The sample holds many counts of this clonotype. In DNA, the CDR3 is TGCAGTGCTCCCCGCGGGGGCCGGGCCGGGGAGCTGTTTTTT. Its protein is CSAPRGGRAGELFF. This chain connects TRBV20-1 to TRBJ2-2; maybe TRBD2 (7 bases). In germline, CDR1 is DFQATT, CDR2 SNEGSKA (reference sequence). V lost 5 bases and J 6 bases, leaving 16 bases between the germline ends. CDR3 length: 14 amino acids.

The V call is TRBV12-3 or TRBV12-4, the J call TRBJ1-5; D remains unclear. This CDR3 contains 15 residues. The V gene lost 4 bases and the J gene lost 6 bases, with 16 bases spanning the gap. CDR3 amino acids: CASSSSPQRRQPQHF. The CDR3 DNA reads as TGTGCCAGCAGTTCGAGCCCGCAACGGCGTCAGCCCCAGCATTTT.

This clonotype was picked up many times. The CDR3 protein is CASSQSGTGAEAFF. The CDR3 nucleotides read TGTGCCAGCAGCCAATCCGGGACAGGAGCTGAAGCTTTCTTT. The rearrangement links TRBV3-1 to TRBJ1-1; 8 bases are a match to TRBD1. In germline, CDR1 is LGHDT, CDR2 YNNKEL (reference sequence). With V trimmed by 2 bases and J by 6 bases, 5 bases remained unmatched. This CDR3 is built from 14 residues.

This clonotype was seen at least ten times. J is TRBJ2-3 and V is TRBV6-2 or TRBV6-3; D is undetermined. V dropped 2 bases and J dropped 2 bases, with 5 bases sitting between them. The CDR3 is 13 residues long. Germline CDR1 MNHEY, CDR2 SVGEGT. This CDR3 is CASSYRLTDTQYF. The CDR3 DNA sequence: TGTGCCAGCAGTTACCGTCTCACAGATACGCAGTATTTT.

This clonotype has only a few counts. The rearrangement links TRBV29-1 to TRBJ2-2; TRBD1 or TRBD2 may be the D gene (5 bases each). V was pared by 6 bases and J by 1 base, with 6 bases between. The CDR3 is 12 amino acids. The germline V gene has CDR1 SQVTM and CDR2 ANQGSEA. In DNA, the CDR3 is TGCAGCGTGGGGGAGAACACCGGGGAGCTGTTTTTT. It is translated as CSVGENTGELFF.

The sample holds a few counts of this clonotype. The CDR3 nucleotides are TGCGCCAGCAGCTTGGGTCCTAGCGGGGGCTCCGAGACCCAGTACTTC. Amino acid sequence: CASSLGPSGGSETQYF. The chain combines TRBV5-1 with TRBJ2-5, with 10 bases matching TRBD2. Trimming took 0 bases from V and 5 from J; bases not matched to a gene: 7. Germline CDR1 is SGHRS and CDR2 is YFSETQ. The CDR3 is made up of 16 amino acids.

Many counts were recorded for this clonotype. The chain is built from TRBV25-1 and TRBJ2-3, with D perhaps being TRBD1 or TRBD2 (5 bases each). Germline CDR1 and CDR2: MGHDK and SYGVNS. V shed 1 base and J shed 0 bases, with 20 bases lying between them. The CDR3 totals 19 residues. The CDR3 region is CASSESRGGMGTSTDTQYF. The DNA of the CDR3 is TGTGCCAGCAGTGAATCCCGTGGGGGAATGGGCACTAGCACAGATACGCAGTATTTT.

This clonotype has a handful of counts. The chain's CDR3 is CATGQLSDGYTF. CDR3 nucleotide sequence: TGTGCCACGGGACAGTTAAGCGATGGCTACACCTTC. This rearrangement joins TRBV27 to TRBJ1-2; 7 nucleotides align to TRBD1. Losses at the gene ends were 10 bases for V and 6 bases for J; bases not matched to a gene: 8. Germline V gene data show CDR1 as MNHEY and CDR2 as SMNVEV (reference sequence). The CDR3 loop spans 12 amino acids.

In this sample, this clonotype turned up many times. The CDR3 sequence: CASLRDYQETQYF. In DNA form, the CDR3 reads TGTGCCAGCCTCCGGGACTACCAAGAGACCCAGTACTTC. The chain uses TRBV12-3 or TRBV12-4 and TRBJ2-5, with a possible D match to TRBD2 (6 bases). Trimming left V 8 bases short and J 0 bases short, with 10 bases between. The CDR3 extends over 13 amino acids.

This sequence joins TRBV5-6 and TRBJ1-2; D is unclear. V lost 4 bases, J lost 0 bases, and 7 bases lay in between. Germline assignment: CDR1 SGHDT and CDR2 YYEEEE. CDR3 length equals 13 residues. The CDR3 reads CASSRATNYGYTF. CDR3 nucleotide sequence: TGTGCCAGCAGCCGTGCTACTAACTATGGCTACACCTTC.

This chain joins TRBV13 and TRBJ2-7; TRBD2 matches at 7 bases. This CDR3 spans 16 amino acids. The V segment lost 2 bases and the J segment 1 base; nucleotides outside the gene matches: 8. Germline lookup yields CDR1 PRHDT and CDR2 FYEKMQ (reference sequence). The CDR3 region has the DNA TGTGCCAGCAGCTTATGGTTGGGAGGGGAGTCCTACGAGCAGTACTTC. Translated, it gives CASSLWLGGESYEQYF. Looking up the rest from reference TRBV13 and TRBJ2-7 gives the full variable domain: AAGVIQSPRHLIKEKRETATLKCYPIPRHDTVYWYQQGPGQDPQFLISFYEKMQSDKGSIPDRFSAQQFSDYHSELNMSSLELGDSALYFCASSLWLGGESYEQYFGPGTRLTVT.

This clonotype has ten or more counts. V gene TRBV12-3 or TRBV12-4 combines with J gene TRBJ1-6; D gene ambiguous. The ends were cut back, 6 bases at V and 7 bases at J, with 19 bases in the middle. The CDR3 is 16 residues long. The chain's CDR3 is CASRPETVRGNSPLHF. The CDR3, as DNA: TGTGCCAGCAGGCCGGAGACTGTTAGAGGCAATTCACCCCTCCACTTT.

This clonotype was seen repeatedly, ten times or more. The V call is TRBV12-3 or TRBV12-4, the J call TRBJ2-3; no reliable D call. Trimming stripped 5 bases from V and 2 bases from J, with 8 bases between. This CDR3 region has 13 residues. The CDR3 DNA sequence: TGTGCCAGCAGTCCGGACCACACAGATACGCAGTATTTT. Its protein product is CASSPDHTDTQYF.

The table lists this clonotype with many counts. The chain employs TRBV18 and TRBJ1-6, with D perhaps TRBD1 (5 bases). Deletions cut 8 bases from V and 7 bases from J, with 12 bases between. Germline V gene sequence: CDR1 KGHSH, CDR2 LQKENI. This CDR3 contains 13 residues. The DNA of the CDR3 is TGTGCCAGCCACGGGTCAGGGAATTCACCCCTCCACTTT. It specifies CASHGSGNSPLHF.